This T cell receptor beta chain was retrieved from a study of response to subunit inactivated influenza vaccine. One entry per CDR3 protein, called by TCRdb with MiXCR from the RT-PCR reads. Among more than 700,000 distinct CDR3 sequences listed, around 20% were seen once. The trim removed 7 bases at V and 4 bases at J, leaving 11 bases unmatched. CDR1 and CDR2 from the germline V gene are SQVTM and ANQGSEA. CDR3 length equals 15 residues. About this clonotype itself: Its antigen is unknown.

Study results and caveats: Only a handful of new T cells, the authors suggested, are recruited with each seasonal influenza vaccination.

The sequence derives from a man aged 45-65 years who received an inactivated influenza vaccine. The input for sequencing was PBMCs from blood, taken more than 4 days after vaccination. The chain is built from TRBV29-1 and TRBJ2-2; 8 nucleotides agree with TRBD2. CDR3 residues: CSASFGGGRTGELFF. In DNA form, the CDR3 reads TGCAGCGCCAGTTTCGGGGGGGGACGCACCGGGGAGCTGTTTTTT.